This T cell receptor (beta chain) was obtained from a study of cytomegalovirus exposure and HLA in healthy donors. Whole-study findings and limits: Prior analysis indicated that the majority of TCR beta V segments exhibited productivity approximately 90% or approximately 30% of the time. CMV serostatus alone was available as immune exposure information. It was taken for granted in presence/absence analyses that sequencing depth across donors was roughly uniform.

Each of the donors was a healthy bone marrow donor. This CDR3 spans 15 amino acids. Trimming shortened V by 2 bases and J by 3 bases, and 10 bases separated the two germline ends. Germline CDR1 MNHEY, CDR2 SVGAGI. A multiplex PCR was run with 60 Vbeta primers and 13 Jbeta primers. Using immunoSEQ multiplex PCR, the repertoire was profiled, and TCRdb retains in-frame clones only, with some absent. The sample holds 140,000 to 150,000 clones, 80% seen once. Points on this clone: As yet, its antigen is unknown.

The chain is built from TRBV6-5 and TRBJ1-4; D may be TRBD1 (5 bases). The specimen was PBMCs. This TCR was recovered from a man in his forties or fifties in good health and CMV-seronegative. The CDR3 DNA follows: TGTGCCAGCAGTTACGAAGGGGTGGCTAATGAAAAACTGTTTTTT. Its translation is CASSYEGVANEKLFF.